Shown below are 26 T cell receptor beta chains from a single sample sequenced in a study of cytomegalovirus exposure and HLA in healthy donors (dated by TCRdb to 2016 to 2017). Library preparation used the immunoSEQ multiplex PCR assay. For the multiplex PCR, a mixture combining 60 forward primers for TCR Vbeta segments and 13 reverse primers for TCR Jbeta segments was used. The source is immuneACCESS, and TCRdb retained only in-frame sequences with V and J called. Part of the clones is not carried over; for the studies checked, unresolved V genes explain less than half of this, and the remainder is unexplained. This sample has around 170,000 clones in its table, and around 75% of those were observed once. Of the sample, over 5.5% is held by the ten largest clones. Sample: PBMCs. These receptors originate from a man aged 35 to 55 in good health and CMV-seropositive.

The sample holds a few counts of this clone. The chain carries TRBV7-2 and TRBJ1-1; a possible D gene is TRBD1 (5 bases). Germline CDR1 SGHTA, CDR2 FQGNSA. The CDR3 length is 14 residues. V shed 5 bases and J shed 8 bases, with 18 bases lying between them. DNA of the CDR3: TGTGCCAGCAGCGATTATGGGGCTGAGGTAGAAGCTTTCTTT. Its translation: CASSDYGAEVEAFF.

The rearrangement links TRBV11-2 to TRBJ2-7; 10 nucleotides agree with TRBD1. This CDR3 contains 14 residues. The V and J ends lost 4 bases and 8 bases, in that order; junction bases with no gene match: 8. Germline loops: CDR1 SGHAT, CDR2 FQNNGV. CDR3 protein: CASSSPGQGWKQYF. In DNA, the CDR3 is TGTGCCAGCAGCTCTCCGGGACAGGGGTGGAAGCAGTACTTC.

CDR3 amino acids: CASSVEEGVGQYF. The CDR3 coding sequence is TGTGCCAGCAGCGTAGAGGAAGGGGTGGGGCAGTATTTT. The chain carries TRBV9 and TRBJ2-3; D may be TRBD1 (5 bases). Germline loops: CDR1 SGDLS, CDR2 YYNGEE. Trimming took 0 bases from V and 11 from J, leaving 13 bases between them. This CDR3 has 13 amino acids. Full variable domain (remainder filled in from reference TRBV9 and TRBJ2-3): DSGVTQTPKHLITATGQRVTLRCSPRSGDLSVYWYQQSLDQGLQFLIQYYNGEERAKGNILERFSAQQFPDLHSELNLSSLELGDSALYFCASSVEEGVGQYFGPGTRLTVL.

This clone appeared a few times. The chain carries TRBV14 and TRBJ2-3; the match to TRBD1 covers 11 bases. The junction had 3 bases not matched to a gene; V was cut back by 1 base and J by 6 bases. CDR3 length equals 15 residues. Germline V lookup: CDR1 SGHDN, CDR2 FVKESK. This CDR3 reads CASSQGTGGWDTQYF. DNA for the CDR3: TGTGCCAGCAGCCAAGGGACAGGGGGCTGGGATACGCAGTATTTT.

The rearrangement uses TRBV5-6 and TRBJ1-1, with 8 bases fitting TRBD1. The germline gives CDR1 SGHDT, CDR2 YYEEEE. V was clipped by 1 base and J by 5 bases; unmatched bases: 10. The CDR3 is 16 amino acids. The CDR3 region is CASSLIGQGDWTEAFF. The CDR3 coding sequence is TGTGCCAGCAGCTTGATAGGACAGGGCGATTGGACTGAAGCTTTCTTT.

This sequence joins TRBV19 and TRBJ1-2; possible D gene TRBD1, 6 bases. The CDR3 runs 14 residues. Germline CDR1 and CDR2: LNHDA and SQIVND (reference sequence). The V and J ends lost 3 bases and 4 bases respectively, with 12 bases between them. CDR3 in DNA: TGTGCCAGTAGTATGGGGGGGCGATCCTATGGCTACACCTTC. Amino acids: CASSMGGRSYGYTF.

This clone was observed a single time. V usage is TRBV6-6 and J usage is TRBJ1-6; TRBD1 is a possible D gene (5 bases). Per the germline V gene, CDR1 is MNHNY and CDR2 is SVGAGI (reference sequence). CDR3 size: 16 residues. Trimming removed 2 bases from V and 7 bases from J, with 15 bases in between. CDR3 residues: CASSYVVQGRNSPLHF. CDR3 coding DNA: TGTGCCAGCAGTTACGTGGTGCAGGGCCGGAATTCACCCCTCCACTTT.

This clone came up a few times. This sequence joins TRBV7-2 and TRBJ2-7, with D possibly TRBD1 on 6 matching bases. Germline V CDR1 and CDR2: SGHTA, FQGNSA. This CDR3 has 15 residues. Trimming took 0 bases from V and 2 from J, leaving 11 bases between them. CDR3 amino acids: CASSLAGGSTYEQYF. In DNA, the CDR3 is TGTGCCAGCAGCTTAGCTGGGGGCAGTACCTACGAGCAGTACTTC.

This clone turned up a few times. The gene calls are TRBV10-3 and TRBJ1-5; D is undetermined. Germline-derived CDR1 and CDR2 are ENHRY and SYGVKD. This CDR3 has 14 residues. Trimming shortened V by 4 bases and J by 1 base, and 8 bases separated the two germline ends. The CDR3 DNA is TGTGCCATCAGTGCCCCCGGGAGCAATCAGCCCCAGCATTTT. Translating it yields CAISAPGSNQPQHF.

The table lists this clone with a count of one. The V and J genes are TRBV28 and TRBJ2-1, with 9 positions matching TRBD2. CDR3 size: 16 residues. V shed 5 bases, J shed 8 bases, and the junction held 13 bases outside the gene matches. Germline loops: CDR1 MDHEN, CDR2 SYDVKM. The CDR3 sequence is CASSLPRRGGLYEQFF. CDR3 nucleotides: TGTGCCAGCAGTCTCCCGAGGCGGGGGGGCCTGTATGAGCAGTTCTTC.

The rearrangement joins TRBV27 to TRBJ2-7, with D possibly matching TRBD1 (6 bases). Trimming shortened V by 8 bases and J by 0 bases, and 17 bases separated the two germline ends. CDR1 MNHEY and CDR2 SMNVEV come from the germline V gene (reference sequence). The CDR3 contains 15 residues. For the CDR3, the DNA is TGTGCCAGCTCCTTAGGACAGTTTAGCTCCTACGAGCAGTACTTC. Protein product: CASSLGQFSSYEQYF.

The table lists this clone with a count of one. The chain is built from TRBV7-2 and TRBJ1-5; 10 nucleotides agree with TRBD1. Germline trimming cut 2 bases from V and 11 bases from J; bases unmatched to any gene: 6. Germline assignment: CDR1 SGHTA and CDR2 FQGNSA. This CDR3 is 14 amino acids long. CDR3 loop: CASSLTGQGPSQHF. CDR3 sequence (DNA): TGTGCCAGCAGCTTAACGGGACAGGGGCCTTCCCAGCATTTT.

The chain employs TRBV10-3 and TRBJ2-3, with 9 bases aligning to TRBD2. The J segment lost 6 bases and the V segment lost 0 bases, leaving 4 bases of the junction unmatched. CDR1 and CDR2 (germline): ENHRY, SYGVKD. The length of the CDR3 is 15 residues. CDR3 nucleotides: TGTGCCATCAGTGAGTCGCCTAGCGGGGACGATACGCAGTATTTT. It specifies CAISESPSGDDTQYF.

This rearrangement joins TRBV18 to TRBJ1-1; D is uncertain. V lost 3 bases and J 5 bases, leaving 16 bases between the germline ends. Germline CDR1 KGHSH, CDR2 LQKENI. This CDR3 is 15 amino acids long. The CDR3 DNA follows: TGTGCCAGCTCACCCAACCCGGGAGTAGGAACTGAAGCTTTCTTT. The encoded protein is CASSPNPGVGTEAFF.

The chain is built from TRBV27 and TRBJ2-7, with 8 bases that match TRBD1. The V segment lost 5 bases and the J segment 5 bases; nucleotides outside the gene matches: 8. The CDR3 runs to 14 residues. The V gene's germline CDR1 is MNHEY and CDR2 SMNVEV (reference sequence). The CDR3 DNA sequence: TGTGCCAGCAGTCCAACGACAGGGGTCCACGAGCAGTACTTC. Translation gives CASSPTTGVHEQYF.

The chain couples TRBV7-8 to TRBJ1-1; 7 bases fit TRBD1. J lost 0 bases, V lost 7 bases, and 11 bases had no gene match. CDR1 and CDR2 (germline): SGHVS, FQNEAQ. This CDR3 contains 16 residues. This CDR3 is CASTPRGRGMNTEAFF. DNA of the CDR3: TGTGCCAGCACCCCGAGGGGGCGTGGGATGAACACTGAAGCTTTCTTT. Full variable domain (outside the CDR3, taken from reference TRBV7-8 and TRBJ1-1): GAGVSQSPRYKVAKRGQDVALRCDPISGHVSLFWYQQALGQGPEFLTYFQNEAQLDKSGLPSDRFFAERPEGSVSTLKIQRTQQEDSAVYLCASTPRGRGMNTEAFFGQGTRLTVV.

The table lists this clone with a count of one. This chain links TRBV6-5 with TRBJ2-7, with 9 nucleotides matching TRBD1. Germline-derived CDR1 and CDR2 are MNHEY and SVGAGI. The CDR3 consists of 14 residues. V was pared by 6 bases and J by 1 base, with 4 bases of the junction left unmatched. This chain's CDR3 is CASRGQGGSYEQYF. The CDR3, as DNA: TGTGCCAGCAGGGGACAGGGAGGGTCCTACGAGCAGTACTTC.

The rearrangement links TRBV5-6 to TRBJ2-1, with 7 bases aligning to TRBD2. The CDR3 covers 15 residues. The germline V gene encodes CDR1 SGHDT and CDR2 YYEEEE. Losses at the gene ends were 2 bases for V and 4 bases for J; bases not matched to a gene: 6. The CDR3 reads CASSFGGGVYNEQFF. CDR3 DNA: TGTGCCAGCAGCTTTGGGGGGGGAGTATACAATGAGCAGTTCTTC. Supplemented by reference TRBV5-6 and TRBJ2-1, the full variable domain reads DAGVTQSPTHLIKTRGQQVTLRCSPKSGHDTVSWYQQALGQGPQFIFQYYEEEERQRGNFPDRFSGHQFPNYSSELNVNALLLGDSALYLCASSFGGGVYNEQFFGPGTRLTVL.

This chain connects TRBV5-6 to TRBJ2-1; D uncertain. Germline V gene lookup returns CDR1 SGHDT and CDR2 YYEEEE. There are 13 residues in the CDR3. V dropped 0 bases and J dropped 6 bases, with 7 bases sitting between them. The CDR3 bases are TGTGCCAGCAGCTTGGTCCGTTCCAATGAGCAGTTCTTC. Translating it yields CASSLVRSNEQFF.

The genes are TRBV30 and TRBJ1-1; D not certain. CDR3 length: 12 amino acids. The germline V gene has CDR1 GTSNPN and CDR2 SVGIG (reference sequence). V was clipped by 3 bases and J by 4 bases, with 9 bases between them. CDR3 DNA sequence: TGTGCCTGGAGGGAGGGAGTCACTGAAGCTTTCTTT. Amino acids: CAWREGVTEAFF. Combining the CDR3 with reference TRBV30 and TRBJ1-1 gives the whole variable domain SQTIHQWPATLVQPVGSPLSLECTVEGTSNPNLYWYRQAAGRGLQLLFYSVGIGQISSEVPQNLSASRPQDRQFILSSKKLLLSDSGFYLCAWREGVTEAFFGQGTRLTVV.

V and J are TRBV5-1 and TRBJ1-1, with D possibly TRBD1 on 6 matching bases. CDR1 SGHRS and CDR2 YFSETQ come from the germline V gene. The CDR3 contains 16 residues. With 0 bases removed from V and 0 bases from J, the gap between germline ends came to 12 bases. CDR3 residues: CASSLASGHLNTEAFF. CDR3 bases: TGCGCCAGCAGCTTGGCCTCGGGACACCTGAACACTGAAGCTTTCTTT. Supplemented by reference TRBV5-1 and TRBJ1-1, the full variable domain reads KAGVTQTPRYLIKTRGQQVTLSCSPISGHRSVSWYQQTPGQGLQFLFEYFSETQRNKGNFPGRFSGRQFSNSRSEMNVSTLELGDSALYLCASSLASGHLNTEAFFGQGTRLTVV.

J is TRBJ2-3 and V is TRBV30; D might be TRBD2 (5 bases). Germline V gene lookup returns CDR1 GTSNPN and CDR2 SVGIG (reference sequence). The CDR3 is made up of 13 amino acids. Trimming took 3 bases from V and 4 from J, leaving 11 bases between them. CDR3 sequence (DNA): TGTGCCTGGAGCCCTACTAGTGCAGATACGCAGTATTTT. This encodes CAWSPTSADTQYF.

The chain recombines TRBV7-9 with TRBJ2-2; 12 nucleotides match TRBD2. J gave up 7 bases and V 7 bases, and 7 bases lay outside the gene matches. Germline CDR1 is SEHNR and CDR2 is FQNEAQ (reference sequence). The CDR3 length is 15 residues. In DNA form, the CDR3 reads TGTGCCAGCAATCCTAGCGGGGGGGCTATCGGGGAGCTGTTTTTT. It codes for CASNPSGGAIGELFF.

V and J are TRBV7-9 and TRBJ2-1, with D possibly TRBD1 on 5 matching bases. The CDR3 is 13 amino acids. In germline, CDR1 is SEHNR, CDR2 FQNEAQ (reference sequence). Trimming shortened V by 5 bases and J by 6 bases, and 11 bases separated the two germline ends. Written as DNA, the CDR3 is TGTGCCAGCAGCCCTAGAAGGGGCAATGAGCAGTTCTTC. Its protein is CASSPRRGNEQFF.

The genes are TRBV27 and TRBJ1-1; D is unresolved. This CDR3 contains 13 residues. The germline gives CDR1 MNHEY, CDR2 SMNVEV (reference sequence). V was trimmed by 5 bases and J by 0 bases, leaving 7 bases between them. CDR3 in amino acids: CASSITVNTEAFF. The CDR3 region has the DNA TGTGCCAGCAGTATAACGGTGAACACTGAAGCTTTCTTT.

V gene TRBV7-2 combines with J gene TRBJ2-3; TRBD2 matches at 13 bases. V dropped 4 bases and J dropped 10; count of bases not matched to a gene: 11. The CDR3 extends over 16 amino acids. Germline-derived CDR1 and CDR2 are SGHTA and FQGNSA. CDR3 coding DNA: TGTGCCAGCAGCTATACTAGCGGGGGGGCAATAAATGCGCAGTATTTT. This encodes CASSYTSGGAINAQYF.